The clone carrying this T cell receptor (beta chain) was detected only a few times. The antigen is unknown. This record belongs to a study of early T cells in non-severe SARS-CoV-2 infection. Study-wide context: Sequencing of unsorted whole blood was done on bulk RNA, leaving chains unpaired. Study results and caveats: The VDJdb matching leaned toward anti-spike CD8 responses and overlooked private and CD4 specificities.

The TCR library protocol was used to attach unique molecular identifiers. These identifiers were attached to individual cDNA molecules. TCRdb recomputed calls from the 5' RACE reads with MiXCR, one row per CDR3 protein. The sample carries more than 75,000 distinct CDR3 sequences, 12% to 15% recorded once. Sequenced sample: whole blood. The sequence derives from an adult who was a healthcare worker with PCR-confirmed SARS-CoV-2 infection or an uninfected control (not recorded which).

The CDR3 reads CATSEPIGGANYGYTF. Written as DNA, the CDR3 is TGTGCCACCAGTGAACCTATTGGTGGGGCTAACTATGGCTACACCTTC. The chain joins TRBV24-1 to TRBJ1-2; no clear D. The CDR3 has 16 amino acids. Trimming shortened V by 4 bases and J by 0 bases, and 14 bases separated the two germline ends. Germline CDR1 reads KGHDR; CDR2 reads SFDVKD.